This TCR beta chain was obtained from a study of identical twins. Study observations and caveats: Abundant cord blood beta clonotypes carried fewer insertions; memory repertoires showed none.

This clonotype was observed a handful of times. What it recognizes is unknown. TCRdb analysed the 5' RACE reads with MiXCR anew, one entry per CDR3 protein. The sample has some 730,000 distinct CDR3 sequences, about 18% seen once. The same specimen was also included in a second study, on T cells expressing NK-cell markers.

The source of this sequence is a woman between 18 and 29 years old in good health. The sequenced sample was PBMCs.

The CDR3 region is CASSPPSGRGYNEQFF. The DNA of the CDR3 is TGTGCCAGCAGCCCACCTAGCGGGAGGGGGTACAATGAGCAGTTCTTC. This chain joins TRBV9 and TRBJ2-1; TRBD2 aligns across 12 bases. J was trimmed by 4 bases and V by 4 bases; bases with no gene match: 6. The CDR3 has 16 amino acids. CDR1 SGDLS and CDR2 YYNGEE come from the germline V gene.